A single sample gave rise to the 10 T cell receptor beta chains below, sequenced in a study of blood T cell repertoires in COVID-19. Some clones are missing from TCRdb's copy, which holds only in-frame ones; the method was immunoSEQ multiplex PCR. Of 200,000 to 250,000 clones in the sample, roughly 89% were seen once. The sequenced material came from PBMCs or T cells enriched from blood (not recorded which). The receptors originated from a man younger than 45 who had been exposed to COVID-19.

This chain uses TRBV29-1 with TRBJ2-7; no firm D call. The CDR3 has 11 residues. Trimming removed 7 bases from V and 7 bases from J, with 14 bases in between. Germline V CDR1 and CDR2: SQVTM, ANQGSEA. The CDR3 DNA reads TGCAGCGCCCCCAACACCCCAGAGCAGTACTTC. Translated, it gives CSAPNTPEQYF.

J is TRBJ2-7 and V is TRBV2; D is undetermined. Germline V lookup: CDR1 SNHLY, CDR2 FYNNEI. The germline V and J ends were trimmed by 4 bases and 6 bases, with 16 bases remaining between them. The CDR3 spans 14 residues. CDR3 sequence: CASSGADKSAEQYF. The CDR3 DNA reads as TGTGCCAGCAGTGGGGCAGACAAGTCCGCCGAGCAGTACTTC.

The V gene is TRBV10-3, the J gene TRBJ2-7; 16 nucleotides agree with TRBD2. Trimming removed 5 bases from V and 5 bases from J; junction bases left unmatched: 6. This CDR3 is 16 amino acids long. Germline V gene lookup returns CDR1 ENHRY and CDR2 SYGVKD. CDR3 nucleotides: TGTGCCATCAGTCCCGGGACTAGCGGGGGGGCCCACGAGCAGTACTTC. Protein: CAISPGTSGGAHEQYF.

The chain carries TRBV2 and TRBJ2-5; D is uncertain. This CDR3 region has 11 residues. Germline loops: CDR1 SNHLY, CDR2 FYNNEI. V dropped 9 bases and J dropped 3 bases, with 8 bases sitting between them. The CDR3 bases are TGTGCCAGTAGAGGAGAAGAGACCCAGTACTTC. Protein sequence: CASRGEETQYF.

The chain has TRBV12-5 and TRBJ1-2; tentative D call: TRBD1 (5 bases). The V end lost 6 bases, the J end lost 2 bases, and 19 bases lay between the germline ends. This CDR3 spans 16 amino acids. The germline gives CDR1 LGHNT, CDR2 FRNRAP. CDR3 sequence: CASGPSEGRTNYGYTF. CDR3 nucleotide sequence: TGTGCTAGTGGCCCCTCCGAGGGGAGGACCAACTATGGCTACACCTTC. Variable domain in full (rest from reference TRBV12-5 and TRBJ1-2): DARVTQTPRHKVTEMGQEVTMRCQPILGHNTVFWYRQTMMQGLELLAYFRNRAPLDDSGMPKDRFSAEMPDATLATLKIQPSEPRDSAVYFCASGPSEGRTNYGYTFGSGTRLTVV.

J is TRBJ1-5 and V is TRBV20-1; D is unclear. This CDR3 spans 12 amino acids. Trimming pared 3 bases from V and 7 bases from J, leaving 10 bases between. CDR1 and CDR2 from the germline V gene are DFQATT and SNEGSKA (reference sequence). CDR3 DNA: TGCAGTGCTAGTAAACGGGAACAGCCCCAGCATTTT. Translation gives CSASKREQPQHF.

In its sample, this clone was seen a few times. This rearrangement joins TRBV5-1 to TRBJ2-1, with 7 nucleotides matching TRBD2. Germline CDR1 reads SGHRS; CDR2 reads YFSETQ. The CDR3 totals 16 residues. The J segment lost 0 bases and the V segment lost 1 base, leaving 4 bases of the junction unmatched. CDR3 in amino acids: CASSLLGGGSYNEQFF. CDR3 DNA: TGCGCCAGCAGCTTGTTGGGCGGGGGCTCCTACAATGAGCAGTTCTTC. The full variable domain, its missing parts supplied by reference TRBV5-1 and TRBJ2-1, is KAGVTQTPRYLIKTRGQQVTLSCSPISGHRSVSWYQQTPGQGLQFLFEYFSETQRNKGNFPGRFSGRQFSNSRSEMNVSTLELGDSALYLCASSLLGGGSYNEQFFGPGTRLTVL.

V is TRBV4-1 and J is TRBJ1-1; unclear D gene. The CDR3 is 18 residues long. Germline V gene sequence: CDR1 MGHRA, CDR2 YSYEKL. V gave up 3 bases and J gave up 1 base, with 21 bases separating them. Written as DNA, the CDR3 is TGCGCCAGCAGCCAGGCGGTCCGAGGGATTCGGGGGAACACTGAAGCTTTCTTT. As protein: CASSQAVRGIRGNTEAFF.

The V gene is TRBV12-3 or TRBV12-4, the J gene TRBJ1-1; no firm D call. This CDR3 region has 11 residues. V lost 3 bases and J 10 bases, leaving 9 bases between the germline ends. The CDR3 nucleotides are TGTGCCAGCAGTTTCGGGGTCGCAGCTTTCTTT. This gives the protein CASSFGVAAFF.

This chain connects TRBV7-3 to TRBJ2-3, with TRBD2 matching over 8 bases. The CDR3 contains 19 residues. The V segment lost 1 base and the J segment 5 bases; nucleotides outside the gene matches: 17. Germline loops: CDR1 SGHTA, CDR2 FQGTGA. CDR3 in amino acids: CASSLRRTVSAGGRDTQYF. The CDR3 DNA is TGTGCCAGCAGCTTAAGAAGGACTGTATCGGCGGGGGGACGAGATACGCAGTATTTT.